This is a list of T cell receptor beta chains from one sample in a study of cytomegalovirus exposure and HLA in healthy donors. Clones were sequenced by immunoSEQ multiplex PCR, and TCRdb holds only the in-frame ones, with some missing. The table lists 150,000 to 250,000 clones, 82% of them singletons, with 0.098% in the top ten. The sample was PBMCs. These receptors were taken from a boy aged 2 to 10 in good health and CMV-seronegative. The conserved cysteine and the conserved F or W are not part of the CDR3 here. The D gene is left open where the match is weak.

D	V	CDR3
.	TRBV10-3	AIGYSGNTEAF
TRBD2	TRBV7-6	ASSLARTSGGLGWDTQY
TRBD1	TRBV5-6	ASSPGTVYGYT
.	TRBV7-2	ASSSRLNGGTF
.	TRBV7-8	ASKGRGTEAF
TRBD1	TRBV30	AWTPGTGDLLGNQPQH
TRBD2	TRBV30	AWSADSGGKNIQY
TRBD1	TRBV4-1	ASSRTGASYNEQF
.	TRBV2	ASSEALQGETQY
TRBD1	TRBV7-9	ASSPLTGVGNTIY
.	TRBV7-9	ASSPPLRDTGELF
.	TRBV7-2	ASSAPGAPLH
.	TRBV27	ASSLSGGNGYT
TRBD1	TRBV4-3	ASNENRGQRVSGYT
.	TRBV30	AWSRGAGQKPQH
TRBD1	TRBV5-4	ASSLRTGDGYT
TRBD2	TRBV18	ASSPSSGYNEQF
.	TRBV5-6	ASRPAPEDYEQY
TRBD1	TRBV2	ASRPGQGIPNYGYT
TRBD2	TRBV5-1	ASSLGGGATGELF
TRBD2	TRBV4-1	ASSQDGGAYNEQF
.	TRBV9	ASSVSGAGNTIY
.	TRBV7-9	ASSLWGDLNNEQF
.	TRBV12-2	ASRLTVLDRADSYEQY
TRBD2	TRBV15	ATSRDTLAGGRVRETQY
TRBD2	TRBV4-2	ASSQDMARGAYEQY
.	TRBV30	AWSPGGGRTEAF
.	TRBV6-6	ASSYEGYT
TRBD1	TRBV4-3	ASSQRTGTYYEQY
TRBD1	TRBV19	ASSTRQGAENEQF
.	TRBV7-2	ASSSRQSETQY
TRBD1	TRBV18	ASSPPGQFQETQY
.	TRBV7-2	ASSIGTLYGYT
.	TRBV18	ASSPRGSFSGNTIY
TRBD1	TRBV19	ASSTNRRDRGAGYT
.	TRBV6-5	ASSPGHSGNTIY
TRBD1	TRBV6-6	ASSYSRGTSGNTIY
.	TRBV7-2	ASSPGGPSSYNSPLH
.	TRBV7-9	ASSWSPPLYNSPLH
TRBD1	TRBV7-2	ASSPTGGRLGYT
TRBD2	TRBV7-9	ASSLGAGGLPYNEQF
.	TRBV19	ASSPLGRTPVRSTLH
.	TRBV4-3	ASSQEGGSGYGYT
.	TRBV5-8	ASSLAPGSNQPQH
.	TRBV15	ATSRGLSGEGNEKLF
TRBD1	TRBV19	ASRWDRGSIVYGHT
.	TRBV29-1	SVEQGKAF
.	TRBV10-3	ATRVTGEAF
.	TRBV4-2	ASSQDRIGSRDTQY
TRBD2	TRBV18	ASSRTSGGNNEQF
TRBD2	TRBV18	ASSPAAGGYEQY
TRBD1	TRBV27	ASSLARDRNPGEQY
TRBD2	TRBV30	AWSVNGGGRYTGELF
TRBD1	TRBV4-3	ASSQDQGGGNEKLF
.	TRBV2	ASSGPRVLAGELF
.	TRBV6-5	ASSYSLADTQY
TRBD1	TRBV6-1	ASRETGGFATNEKLF
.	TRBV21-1	ASSRRDLYGNEQF
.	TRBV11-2	ASSSGTNSPLH
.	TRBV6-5	ASSVYMLNTEAF